Below, 19 T cell receptor beta chains from the same sample are listed, as sequenced in a study of blood T cell repertoires in COVID-19. Here immunoSEQ multiplex PCR was the method, and the copy in TCRdb shows in-frame clones only, minus some. The sample holds approximately 190,000 clones, roughly 80% seen once. Specimen: peripheral blood. All receptors come from a man aged 55-75 years with acute or convalescent COVID-19.

The J gene is TRBJ2-7, the V gene TRBV6-2 or TRBV6-3; TRBD1 aligns across 8 bases. The V and J ends lost 2 bases and 2 bases, in that order; junction bases with no gene match: 5. The CDR3 extends over 15 amino acids. The germline V gene has CDR1 MNHEY and CDR2 SVGEGT. In nucleotides, the CDR3 is TGTGCCAGCAGTTACCAGACAGGGGCCACCTACGAGCAGTACTTC. Amino acids: CASSYQTGATYEQYF.

The chain is built from TRBV5-1 and TRBJ2-7; the D is unclear. Trimming took off 0 bases at V and 3 bases at J, with 16 bases between the two ends. Germline V gives CDR1 SGHRS, CDR2 YFSETQ. The CDR3 contains 16 residues. The DNA for the CDR3 is TGCGCCAGCAGCTTGGGAGGCAGAATCAAGAACTACGAGCAGTACTTC. Amino acid sequence: CASSLGGRIKNYEQYF.

The rearrangement joins TRBV5-4 to TRBJ1-4, with 9 bases matching TRBD1. The CDR3 loop spans 15 amino acids. Germline CDR1 and CDR2: SGHNT and YYREEE (reference sequence). V lost 0 bases and J lost 8; bases outside the gene matches: 5. The CDR3: CASSLGAGQGEKLFF. For the CDR3, the DNA is TGTGCCAGCAGCTTGGGCGCGGGACAGGGAGAAAAACTGTTTTTT.

This rearrangement joins TRBV7-9 to TRBJ1-1, with TRBD1 matching over 8 bases. Germline V gene data show CDR1 as SEHNR and CDR2 as FQNEAQ (reference sequence). The CDR3 extends over 15 amino acids. J lost 4 bases, V lost 5 bases, and 9 bases had no gene match. Here the CDR3 DNA reads TGTGCCAGCAGCACCGGACAGGGTTGGGCCACTGAAGCTTTCTTT. It specifies CASSTGQGWATEAFF.

CDR3 in DNA: TGTGCCATCAGTGGACAGGGGGCAGATACGCAGTATTTT. Amino acid sequence: CAISGQGADTQYF. The rearrangement links TRBV10-3 to TRBJ2-3, with 9 bases that match TRBD1. The CDR3 has 13 residues. With V trimmed by 4 bases and J by 4 bases, 0 bases remained unmatched. In germline, CDR1 is ENHRY, CDR2 SYGVKD.

The chain employs TRBV24-1 and TRBJ1-2; 9 positions match TRBD1. CDR1 and CDR2 from the germline V gene are KGHDR and SFDVKD. J lost 8 bases, V lost 5 bases, and 8 bases had no gene match. This CDR3 region has 14 residues. This CDR3 is CATSGERDREGYTF. DNA for the CDR3: TGTGCCACCAGTGGGGAACGGGACAGGGAGGGCTACACCTTC.

The rearrangement uses TRBV9 and TRBJ2-1, with 7 bases aligning to TRBD1. The germline CDR1 and CDR2 sequences are SGDLS and YYNGEE. The junction had 16 bases not matched to a gene; V was cut back by 4 bases and J by 6 bases. This CDR3 comprises 17 residues. The CDR3 nucleotides are TGTGCCAGCAGCTCCCCGGAAGGGGACAGAACCTCCAATGAGCAGTTCTTC. This sequence encodes CASSSPEGDRTSNEQFF.

CDR3 bases: TGTGCCAGCAGTTTGGGGGGGGTAAATTCACCCCTCCACTTT. This translates into CASSLGGVNSPLHF. This chain links TRBV27 with TRBJ1-6; perhaps TRBD1 as D (5 bases). Germline loops: CDR1 MNHEY, CDR2 SMNVEV (reference sequence). The V gene lost 3 bases and the J gene lost 7 bases, with 10 bases spanning the gap. There are 14 residues in the CDR3.

The J gene is TRBJ2-1, the V gene TRBV2; 13 nucleotides match TRBD2. Germline V gives CDR1 SNHLY, CDR2 FYNNEI. The ends lost 4 bases at V and 8 bases at J; junction bases unmatched: 5. CDR3 length: 15 residues. The CDR3 reads CASSAWTSGSDEQFF. The CDR3 bases are TGTGCCAGCAGTGCTTGGACTAGCGGGAGCGATGAGCAGTTCTTC.

This chain uses TRBV9 with TRBJ2-1, with D hard to call. V lost 6 bases to trimming and J lost 0 bases, with 13 bases between them. Germline CDR1 is SGDLS and CDR2 is YYNGEE. The CDR3 is 15 amino acids. The CDR3 DNA reads as TGTGCCAGCAACGTTGGCGGAAGCTCCTACAATGAGCAGTTCTTC. This encodes CASNVGGSSYNEQFF. Variable domain in full (rest from reference TRBV9 and TRBJ2-1): DSGVTQTPKHLITATGQRVTLRCSPRSGDLSVYWYQQSLDQGLQFLIQYYNGEERAKGNILERFSAQQFPDLHSELNLSSLELGDSALYFCASNVGGSSYNEQFFGPGTRLTVL.

The rearrangement uses TRBV9 and TRBJ2-5, with D unresolved. V lost 3 bases to trimming and J lost 5 bases, with 8 bases between them. This CDR3 is built from 12 residues. Looked up from germline, CDR1 is SGDLS and CDR2 is YYNGEE. CDR3 bases: TGTGCCAGCAGCGAAACCGGGGAGACCCAGTACTTC. Translation gives CASSETGETQYF.

V is TRBV30 and J is TRBJ2-5, with 9 bases that match TRBD2. The CDR3 contains 12 residues. The V segment lost 4 bases and the J segment 5 bases; nucleotides outside the gene matches: 2. CDR1 is GTSNPN and CDR2 is SVGIG in the germline V gene (reference sequence). The CDR3 DNA follows: TGTGCCTGGAACGCGGGGGGGGAGACCCAGTACTTC. The encoded protein is CAWNAGGETQYF.

This clone appeared once. The chain links TRBV21-1 to TRBJ1-5; TRBD1 was called by the table and not checked on the DNA. TRBV21-1 is a known pseudogene. The CDR3 is made up of 15 amino acids. CDR3 sequence reads: CASSKVRDRDQPQHF. DNA of the CDR3: TGTGCCAGCAGCAAAGTTAGGGACAGAGATCAGCCCCAGCATTTT.

The J gene is TRBJ1-3, the V gene TRBV19; D is ambiguous. Between the trimmed V and J ends, which lost 2 bases and 7 bases, there was a span of 6 bases. Germline V gene sequence: CDR1 LNHDA, CDR2 SQIVND (reference sequence). This CDR3 is built from 12 residues. The CDR3 sequence is CASSISGNTIYF. CDR3 bases: TGTGCCAGTAGTATATCAGGCAACACCATATATTTT.

The V call is TRBV9, the J call TRBJ1-2, with unresolved D. The germline V and J ends were trimmed by 2 bases and 3 bases, with 17 bases remaining between them. This CDR3 is 16 amino acids long. CDR1 and CDR2 (germline): SGDLS, YYNGEE. CDR3 nucleotide sequence: TGTGCCAGCAGCGTTGGGGAATTCTGGGGAGACTATGGCTACACCTTC. This sequence encodes CASSVGEFWGDYGYTF.

This chain links TRBV28 with TRBJ1-5; 7 nucleotides line up with TRBD1. The CDR3 consists of 15 residues. CDR1 MDHEN and CDR2 SYDVKM come from the germline V gene. V was clipped by 2 bases and J by 5 bases; unmatched bases: 6. The CDR3: CASSLRGQGDQPQHF. The CDR3 DNA reads as TGTGCCAGCAGTTTAAGGGGGCAGGGTGATCAGCCCCAGCATTTT.

This clone was seen once. The rearrangement joins TRBV7-9 to TRBJ2-7; unclear D gene. Trimming removed 2 bases at V and 7 bases at J, with 6 bases between. CDR1 and CDR2 (germline): SEHNR, FQNEAQ (reference sequence). CDR3 length equals 11 residues. CDR3 bases: TGTGCCAGCAGCTTAACTCGGGAGCAGTACTTC. Protein product: CASSLTREQYF.

The chain links TRBV10-3 to TRBJ1-1; possible D gene TRBD1, 5 bases. The CDR3 length is 15 residues. Between the trimmed V and J ends, which lost 0 bases and 4 bases, there was a span of 12 bases. Germline V gene data show CDR1 as ENHRY and CDR2 as SYGVKD. The CDR3 bases are TGTGCCATCAGTGAGTCGTTTGGGGCCGGCACTGAAGCTTTCTTT. This gives the protein CAISESFGAGTEAFF.

This chain joins TRBV6-5 and TRBJ1-1; possible D gene TRBD1, 5 bases. Looked up from germline, CDR1 is MNHEY and CDR2 is SVGAGI. The CDR3 is made up of 12 amino acids. Trimming stripped 6 bases from V and 5 bases from J, with 10 bases between. The CDR3 DNA is TGTGCCAGCAGCCGGGGGGAAACTGAAGCTTTCTTT. It translates to CASSRGETEAFF.